A few counts support the clone carrying this TCR beta chain. This sample is part of a study of identical twins. One entry per CDR3 protein results from TCRdb running MiXCR on the 5' RACE reads. The sample comprises about 470,000 distinct CDR3 sequences, approximately 24% of which are singletons, and 2.9% rests with the top ten. CDR3 length equals 14 residues. V dropped 3 bases and J dropped 7 bases, with 13 bases sitting between them. Germline V CDR1 and CDR2: LGHDT, YNNKEL (reference sequence). These data also featured in a second study, about T cells expressing NK-cell markers. From that paper: HCMV seropositivity marked seven of the eight sequenced donors; one was seronegative. Dominant NKG2C+ clonotypes were found to form roughly 1.0-7.0% of CD8+ T cells in about 6 donors. The study found these clonotypes also leading the CD3+CD56-NKG2C+ fraction in several donors. There remained a lack of clarity about HCMV specificity of expanded NKG2C+ T cell clones.

The sequence derives from a woman younger than 30 in good health. V and J are TRBV3-1 and TRBJ2-1, with D tentatively TRBD2 (6 bases). Material for sequencing was CD4+ T cells sorted from blood. Here the CDR3 DNA reads TGTGCCAGCAGCCACTGGGACTCGATTAATGAGCAGTTCTTC. Protein: CASSHWDSINEQFF.